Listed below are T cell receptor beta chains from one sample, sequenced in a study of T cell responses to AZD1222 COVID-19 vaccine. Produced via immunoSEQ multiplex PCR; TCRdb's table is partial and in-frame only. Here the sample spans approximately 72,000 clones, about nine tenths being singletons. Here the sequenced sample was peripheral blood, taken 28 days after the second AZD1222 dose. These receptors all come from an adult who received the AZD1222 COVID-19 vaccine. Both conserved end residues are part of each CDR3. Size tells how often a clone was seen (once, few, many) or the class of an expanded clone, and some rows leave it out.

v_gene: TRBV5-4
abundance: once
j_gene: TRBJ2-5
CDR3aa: CASSLVGFSETQYF

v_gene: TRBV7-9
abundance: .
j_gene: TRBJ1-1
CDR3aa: CASRSQGAGAFF

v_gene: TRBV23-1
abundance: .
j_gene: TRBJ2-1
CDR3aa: CASSQSGARNEQFF

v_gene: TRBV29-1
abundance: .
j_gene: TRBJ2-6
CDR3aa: CSAGDVGANVLTF

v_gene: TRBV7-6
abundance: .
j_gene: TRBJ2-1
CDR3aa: CASSSRLAGGSYNEQFF

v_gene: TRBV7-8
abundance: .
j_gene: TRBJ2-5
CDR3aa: CASSSFSGRMEETQYF

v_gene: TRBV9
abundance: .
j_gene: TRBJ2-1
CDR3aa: CASSAGTGDYNEQFF

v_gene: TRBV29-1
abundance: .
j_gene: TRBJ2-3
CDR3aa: CSVEVRNAPSTDTQYF

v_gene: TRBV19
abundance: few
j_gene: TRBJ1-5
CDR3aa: CASSIMSPQPQHF

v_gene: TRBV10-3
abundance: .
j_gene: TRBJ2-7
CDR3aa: CAIRNRGNDEQYF

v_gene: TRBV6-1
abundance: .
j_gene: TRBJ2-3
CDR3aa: CASSERERETDTQYF

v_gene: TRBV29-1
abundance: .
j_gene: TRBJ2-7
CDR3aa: CSVEDAGGYEQYF

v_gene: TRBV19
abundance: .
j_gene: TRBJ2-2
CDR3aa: CATSRDILNTGELFF

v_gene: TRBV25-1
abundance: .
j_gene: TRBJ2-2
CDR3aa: CASSGRGGYTGELFF

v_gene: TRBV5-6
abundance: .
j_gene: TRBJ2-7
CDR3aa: CASSLVGRGLYEQYF

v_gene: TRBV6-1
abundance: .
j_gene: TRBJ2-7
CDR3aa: CASSDRTSGRAGYEQYF

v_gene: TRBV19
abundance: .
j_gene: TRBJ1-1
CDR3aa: CASSRGTVGNTEAFF

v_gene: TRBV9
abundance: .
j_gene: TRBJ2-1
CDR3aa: CASSIATRYNEQFF

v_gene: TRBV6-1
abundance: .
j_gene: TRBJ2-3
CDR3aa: CASSEDTGTSGSSDTQYF

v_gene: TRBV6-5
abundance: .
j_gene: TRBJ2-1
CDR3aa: CASISRTSGRNEQFF

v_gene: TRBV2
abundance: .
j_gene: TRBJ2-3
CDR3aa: CASSSGRESTDTQYF

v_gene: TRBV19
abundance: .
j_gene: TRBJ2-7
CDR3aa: CASSIAAGGSYEQYF

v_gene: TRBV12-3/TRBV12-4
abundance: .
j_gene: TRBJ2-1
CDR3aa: CASSLSGREQFF

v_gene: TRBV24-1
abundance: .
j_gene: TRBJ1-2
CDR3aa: CATSQLAGSGYTF

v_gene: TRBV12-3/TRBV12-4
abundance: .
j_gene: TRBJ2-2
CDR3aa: CASRTQGSGELFF

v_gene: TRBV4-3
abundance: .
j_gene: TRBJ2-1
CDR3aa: CASSQAIAASGWNEQFF

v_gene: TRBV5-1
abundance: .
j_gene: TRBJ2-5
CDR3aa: CASSFGQGRETQYF

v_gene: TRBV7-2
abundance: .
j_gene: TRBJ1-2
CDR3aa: CASSPNTDNYGYTF

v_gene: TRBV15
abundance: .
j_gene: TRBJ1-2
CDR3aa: CATSKRTGRDYGYTF

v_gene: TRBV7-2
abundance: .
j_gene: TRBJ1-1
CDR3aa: CASTLRANTEAFF

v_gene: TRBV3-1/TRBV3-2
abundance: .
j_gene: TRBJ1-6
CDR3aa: CASSPFTDGNSPLHF

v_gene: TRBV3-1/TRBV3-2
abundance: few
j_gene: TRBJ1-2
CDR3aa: CASSSGQGRGYGYTF

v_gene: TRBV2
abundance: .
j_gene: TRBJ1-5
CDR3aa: CASSRLGGVRQPQHF

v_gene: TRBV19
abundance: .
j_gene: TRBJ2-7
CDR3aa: CASSIRGGEKNEQYF

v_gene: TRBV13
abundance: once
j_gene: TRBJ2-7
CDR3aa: CASSTGREQYF

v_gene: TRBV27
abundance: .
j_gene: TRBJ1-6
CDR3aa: CASSFTVRQGRNSPLHF

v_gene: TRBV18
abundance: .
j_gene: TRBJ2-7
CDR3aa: CASSPGTVSYEQYF

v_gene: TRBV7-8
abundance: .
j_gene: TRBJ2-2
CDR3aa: CASSAVVEFTGELFF

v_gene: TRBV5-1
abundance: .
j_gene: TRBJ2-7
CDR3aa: CASRVTSGIEEQYF

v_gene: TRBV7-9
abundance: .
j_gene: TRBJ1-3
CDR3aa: CASSLSLGNTIYF

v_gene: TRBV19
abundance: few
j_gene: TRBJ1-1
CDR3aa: CASTGEGWTEAFF

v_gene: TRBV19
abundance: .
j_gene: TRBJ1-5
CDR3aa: CASSLGGGSNQPQHF

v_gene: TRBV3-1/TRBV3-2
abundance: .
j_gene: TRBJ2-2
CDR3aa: CASSQDWDRGMGGELFF

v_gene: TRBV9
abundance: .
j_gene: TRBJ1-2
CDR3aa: CASSTQGGSNYGYTF

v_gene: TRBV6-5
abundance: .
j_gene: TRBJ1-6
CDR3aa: CASRRQGLRNSPLHF

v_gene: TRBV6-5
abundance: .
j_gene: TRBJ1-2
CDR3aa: CASMDSFEGYTF

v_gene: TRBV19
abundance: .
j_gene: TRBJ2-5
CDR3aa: CASSIGRLAGRETQYF

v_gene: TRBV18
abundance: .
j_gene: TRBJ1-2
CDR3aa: CASSPNPTEPTGYTF

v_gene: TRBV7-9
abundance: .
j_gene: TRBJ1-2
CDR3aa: CASSLARGNGYTF

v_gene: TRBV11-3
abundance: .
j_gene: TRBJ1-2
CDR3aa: CASSLAWDGSTNYGYTF

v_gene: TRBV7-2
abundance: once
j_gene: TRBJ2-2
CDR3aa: CASSLTSSYTGELFF

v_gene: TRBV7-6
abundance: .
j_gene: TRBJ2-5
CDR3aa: CASKRDRGREETQYF

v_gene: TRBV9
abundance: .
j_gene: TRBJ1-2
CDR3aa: CASSFGQGASINYGYTF

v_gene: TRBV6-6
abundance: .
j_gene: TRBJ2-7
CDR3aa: CASIRDRVLAGVGEQYF